This T cell receptor beta chain was sequenced during a study of blood T cell repertoires in COVID-19. Overall study context: There were acute and convalescent COVID-19 samples, and they came from the United States, Italy and Spain.

The authors' processing: Reference gene primer amplification gave nucleated cell count estimates. TCRdb keeps only in-frame clones here, not all; method: immunoSEQ multiplex PCR. V and J calls plus clone size are reproduced from that table; the DNA served to infer D and trimming. The sample includes fewer than 60,000 clones, roughly 86% seen only once; the top ten take approximately 10%. This clone is a singleton in its sample. V lost 0 bases and J lost 5, with 12 bases in between. The CDR3 has 15 residues. CDR1 and CDR2 from the germline V gene are SGHAT and FQNNGV. What was sequenced was peripheral blood. The sequence was collected from a man older than 75 with active or convalescent COVID-19. This chain connects TRBV11-2 to TRBJ2-3; D is perhaps TRBD2 (6 bases). Here the CDR3 DNA reads TGTGCCAGCAGCTTAGAGGCGGGATCGGGAGATACGCAGTATTTT. It is translated as CASSLEAGSGDTQYF.